This T cell receptor beta chain is from a study of T cell repertoires in cytomegalovirus infection. About the research overall: Shared public TCR beta signatures pointed to both CMV infection and a matching HLA type.

This clonotype has just a few counts. The antigen remains unidentified. The germline V and J ends were trimmed by 1 base and 6 bases, with 9 bases remaining between them. Per germline, CDR1 LNHNV and CDR2 YYDKDF (reference sequence). This CDR3 has 13 residues. Study results and limitations: Based on cumulative public TCR beta family frequency, carriers of CMV plus the relevant HLA were identified. Ex vivo responses were dominated by HLA-C-restricted CMV-specific TCR beta clonotypes.

TCRdb recomputed calls from the reads with MiXCR, one row per CDR3 protein. This sample has 600,000 to 800,000 distinct CDR3 sequences, with roughly a quarter found just once. This receptor was obtained from a human donor in good health (CMV status not recorded). Some clones in this sample may be carry-over from other donors' samples. The rearrangement links TRBV15 to TRBJ1-1; D is uncertain. What was sequenced was CD8+ T cells from PBMCs. Written as DNA, the CDR3 is TGTGCCACCAGCAGAGTTGGGGAGGCTGAAGCTTTCTTT. It translates to CATSRVGEAEAFF.